These 10 T cell receptor beta chains originate from one sample sequenced in a study of patients and donors after allogeneic stem cell transplantation. TCRdb analysed the RT-PCR reads with MiXCR anew, one entry per CDR3 protein. The sample lists hundreds of thousands of distinct CDR3 sequences; 16% were seen once. The sample comprised blood, either unsorted or a sorted T cell fraction (not recorded which). The receptors were sampled from a human donor who was either an allogeneic HSCT recipient or a stem cell or donor lymphocyte infusion donor (not recorded which). It is not recorded whose cells these are; they may come from a transplant donor.

This chain uses TRBV7-9 with TRBJ1-3; no reliable D call. The V end was cut by 4 bases, the J end by 0 bases, with 13 bases between. This CDR3 has 16 residues. Germline loops: CDR1 SEHNR, CDR2 FQNEAQ (reference sequence). The CDR3 is CASSSAQPFSGNTIYF. Here the CDR3 DNA reads TGTGCCAGCAGCTCCGCCCAGCCGTTCTCTGGAAACACCATATATTTT.

The chain is built from TRBV3-1 and TRBJ2-1, with TRBD2 identical over 7 bases. After removal of 4 bases from V and 2 bases from J, the junction contained 5 bases not matched to a gene. The CDR3 runs 15 residues. Germline V CDR1 and CDR2: LGHDT, YNNKEL (reference sequence). CDR3 loop: CASSPLTSPYNEQFF. The DNA of the CDR3 is TGTGCCAGCAGCCCCCTGACTAGCCCCTACAATGAGCAGTTCTTC.

This clonotype was observed a handful of times. The junction departs from the called germline gene at one end, perhaps through a read error. The chain uses TRBV10-3 and TRBJ2-7; D is uncertain. Germline V gives CDR1 ENHRY, CDR2 SYGVKD. This CDR3 has 14 residues. The CDR3 region is CATSEWANHYEQYF. The CDR3 bases are TGTGCCACCAGTGAATGGGCGAACCATTACGAGCAGTACTTC.

In this sample, this clonotype turned up a few times. The CDR3 DNA is TGTGCCAGCAGCTCCCAACGGACAGATACGCAGTATTTT. It is translated as CASSSQRTDTQYF. J is TRBJ2-3 and V is TRBV7-2; D unresolved. Per the germline V gene, CDR1 is SGHTA and CDR2 is FQGNSA. Trimming stripped 4 bases from V and 3 bases from J, with 8 bases between. This CDR3 is built from 13 residues.

The table lists this clonotype with a few counts. The V and J genes are TRBV10-3 and TRBJ2-1; D gene uncertain. V lost 3 bases, J lost 11 bases, and 8 bases lay in between. This CDR3 spans 11 amino acids. CDR1 is ENHRY, CDR2 SYGVKD, per germline. The chain's CDR3 is CAISDSTKQFF. The CDR3, as DNA: TGTGCCATCAGTGACTCTACCAAGCAGTTCTTC.

This clonotype was seen a few times. The chain uses TRBV5-1 and TRBJ2-7; D is undetermined. Trimming left V 4 bases short and J 3 bases short, with 11 bases between. CDR3 length equals 13 residues. Germline lookup yields CDR1 SGHRS and CDR2 YFSETQ. For the CDR3, the DNA is TGCGCCAGCAGCCTCCCCGATAGCTACGAGCAGTACTTC. This gives the protein CASSLPDSYEQYF.

The rearrangement uses TRBV12-3 or TRBV12-4 and TRBJ2-1; 8 bases agree with TRBD2. There are 16 residues in the CDR3. The ends lost 5 bases at V and 8 bases at J; junction bases unmatched: 14. CDR3 bases: TGTGCCAGCAGTCTCTACGGACGGGGGGGGGACTATGAGCAGTTCTTC. Amino acids: CASSLYGRGGDYEQFF.

This clonotype was found a few times. The V gene is TRBV5-4, the J gene TRBJ1-6; D gene ambiguous. The CDR3 extends over 13 amino acids. The V end was cut by 5 bases, the J end by 5 bases, with 8 bases between. Germline values: CDR1 SGHNT, CDR2 YYREEE (reference sequence). CDR3 protein: CASSDGNNSPLHF. CDR3 in DNA: TGTGCCAGCAGTGACGGAAATAATTCACCCCTCCACTTT.

The chain joins TRBV20-1 to TRBJ1-1; the D is unclear. The CDR3 length is 16 residues. V lost 3 bases to trimming and J lost 5 bases, with 22 bases between them. Germline V gene sequence: CDR1 DFQATT, CDR2 SNEGSKA (reference sequence). The DNA for the CDR3 is TGCAGTGCTAGTGGGCCCCTCCTCTCTAGGCGGACTGAAGCTTTCTTT. It encodes CSASGPLLSRRTEAFF.

The J gene is TRBJ2-7, the V gene TRBV27; 11 positions match TRBD1. Trimming at V came to 8 bases and at J to 3 bases, leaving 6 bases not matched to a gene. The CDR3 has 14 residues. CDR1 and CDR2 (germline): MNHEY, SMNVEV (reference sequence). The CDR3 sequence: CASGFGTGGYEQYF. CDR3 in DNA: TGTGCCAGCGGCTTTGGGACAGGGGGCTACGAGCAGTACTTC.